The rows below give T cell receptor beta chains drawn from one sample of a study of T cell changes during pregnancy in multiple sclerosis. Libraries were prepared by immunoSEQ multiplex PCR; TCRdb keeps only in-frame clonotypes and omits some of them. The sample contains more than 45,000 clones, 92% of which appear only once. Material: CD4+ T cells from peripheral blood mononuclear cells, obtained after pregnancy. The receptors were gathered from a female donor with multiple sclerosis, enrolled in a pregnancy study. Each CDR3 is given with its conserved first and last residue. Each record gives: clone size, J gene, D gene, V gene, CDR3 protein, CDR3 DNA. The D gene is left open where the match is weak. Only part of the rows carry a size: once, few, many, or a class if the clone is expanded.

. TRBJ1-1 . TRBV7-9 CASRSGGSTEAFF TGTGCCAGCAGATCGGGGGGATCCACTGAAGCTTTCTTT
. TRBJ2-3 TRBD2 TRBV7-2 CASSPGGLAGTDTQYF TGTGCCAGCAGCCCAGGCGGACTAGCGGGCACAGATACGCAGTATTTT
. TRBJ2-7 . TRBV7-9 CASSPIRYEQYF TGTGCCAGCAGCCCTATTCGCTACGAGCAGTACTTC
. TRBJ2-6 TRBD2 TRBV4-1 CASSPSGGASGANVLTF TGCGCCAGCAGTCCCTCGGGGGGGGCGTCTGGGGCCAACGTCCTGACTTTC
. TRBJ2-1 TRBD1 TRBV5-6 CASSGTGTGPLGEQFF TGTGCCAGCAGCGGAACCGGGACAGGCCCCCTCGGGGAGCAGTTCTTC
. TRBJ1-2 . TRBV7-9 CASSLNGGGGYTF TGTGCCAGCAGCTTAAACGGGGGGGGAGGCTACACCTTC
. TRBJ2-1 . TRBV7-6 CASSPRGGEEQFF TGTGCCAGCAGCCCGAGGGGGGGCGAGGAGCAGTTCTTC
. TRBJ1-6 . TRBV10-1 CASLQGRDNSPLHF TGCGCCAGCTTACAGGGCCGGGATAATTCACCCCTCCACTTT
once TRBJ2-4 . TRBV10-3 CAIRGGNIQYF TGTGCCATCAGGGGGGGAAACATTCAGTACTTC
. TRBJ1-1 . TRBV21-1 CASNEQGLNTEAFF TGTGCCAGCAACGAACAGGGCCTGAACACTGAAGCTTTCTTT
. TRBJ2-7 . TRBV4-2 CASSQNRDYEQYF TGTGCCAGCAGCCAAAACAGAGACTACGAGCAGTACTTC
. TRBJ1-2 . TRBV7-4 CASTSIDSANYGYTF TGTGCCAGCACGTCCATCGACAGTGCCAACTATGGCTACACCTTC